The entry below gives a single T cell receptor (beta chain) sequence along with its context. Its specificity is not known. The record originates from a study of T cell repertoires in cytomegalovirus infection. General observations from the study: Within the response measured ex vivo, HLA-C-restricted CMV-specific TCR beta clonotypes were dominant. Frequencies of public TCR beta families were cumulated, and this identified carriers of CMV plus the relevant HLA.

A single record per CDR3 protein comes from TCRdb applying MiXCR to the reads. Of about 500,000 distinct CDR3 sequences in the sample, around 30% were seen once. CDR1 is SEHNR and CDR2 is FQNEAQ in the germline V gene (reference sequence). This CDR3 has 15 residues. Trimming removed 1 base at V and 5 bases at J, with 15 bases between. The TCR comes from a human donor in good health (CMV status not recorded). Some clones in this sample may be carry-over from other donors' samples. J is TRBJ2-7 and V is TRBV7-9, with D perhaps matching TRBD2 (6 bases). The material sequenced was cultured PBMCs, taken from culture after CMV antigen stimulation. The CDR3 region is CASSLEGGKVHEQYF. The CDR3 coding sequence is TGTGCCAGCAGCTTAGAAGGCGGGAAGGTTCACGAGCAGTACTTC.